The 28 T cell receptor beta chains presented below share a single source sample, sequenced in a study of T cell repertoires in cytomegalovirus infection. Via MiXCR, TCRdb re-called the reads, giving one row per CDR3 protein. The data show roughly 720,000 distinct CDR3 sequences, less than 40% seen once. Sequencing input: PBMCs. Every receptor here comes from a human donor in good health (CMV status not recorded). Some clones in this sample may be carry-over from other donors' samples.

The rearrangement links TRBV19 to TRBJ1-2, with 7 bases matching TRBD1. The CDR3 has 14 residues. The trim removed 6 bases at V and 2 bases at J, leaving 6 bases unmatched. Germline CDR1 is LNHDA and CDR2 is SQIVND (reference sequence). CDR3 bases: TGTGCCAGTAGGACCCCACAGGGGAACTATGGCTACACCTTC. Protein sequence: CASRTPQGNYGYTF.

This clonotype was observed a handful of times. This chain links TRBV24-1 with TRBJ2-3; D possibly uses TRBD1 or TRBD2 (5 bases each). The CDR3 is made up of 17 amino acids. Trimming pared 4 bases from V and 1 base from J, leaving 17 bases between. Germline V gene lookup returns CDR1 KGHDR and CDR2 SFDVKD. CDR3 in amino acids: CATSDPGPGSGTDTQYF. The DNA of the CDR3 is TGTGCCACCAGTGACCCGGGACCCGGGTCCGGCACAGATACGCAGTATTTT.

This chain uses TRBV12-3 or TRBV12-4 with TRBJ1-3, with D uncertain. The CDR3 runs to 14 residues. V was trimmed by 5 bases and J by 7 bases, leaving 15 bases between them. In DNA, the CDR3 is TGTGCCAGCAGTCCCCCGGGAGGAGGCAACACCATATATTTT. It specifies CASSPPGGGNTIYF.

The chain joins TRBV6-2 or TRBV6-3 to TRBJ1-5; D remains unclear. V was shortened by 1 base and J by 2 bases, with 12 bases between the two germline ends. Germline CDR1 and CDR2: MNHEY and SVGEGT. CDR3 length equals 16 residues. The CDR3 sequence is CASSYYGENGNQPQHF. DNA for the CDR3: TGTGCCAGCAGTTACTACGGGGAAAACGGCAATCAGCCCCAGCATTTT.

The chain combines TRBV6-1 with TRBJ1-1; D is unclear. The CDR3 spans 14 residues. Per the germline V gene, CDR1 is MNHNS and CDR2 is SASEGT. Trimming cost V 6 bases and J 1 base, with 12 bases left between them. CDR3 residues: CASRSWTENTEAFF. The DNA of the CDR3 is TGTGCCAGCAGATCTTGGACCGAGAACACTGAAGCTTTCTTT.

The chain couples TRBV12-3 or TRBV12-4 to TRBJ1-3, with D hard to call. This CDR3 contains 14 residues. Trimming cost V 3 bases and J 4 bases, with 10 bases left between them. The CDR3 nucleotides read TGTGCCAGCAGTTTCCAGATATCAGGAAACACCATATATTTT. Amino acids: CASSFQISGNTIYF.

This chain uses TRBV9 with TRBJ1-6; tentatively, D is TRBD1 (5 bases). Deletions cut 0 bases from V and 7 bases from J, with 8 bases between. CDR1 SGDLS and CDR2 YYNGEE come from the germline V gene. The CDR3 runs to 14 residues. CDR3 sequence (DNA): TGTGCCAGCAGCGTAGGGGGGAGCAATTCACCCCTCCACTTT. Its translation: CASSVGGSNSPLHF.

Note on this clonotype: Being one base from a much bigger clone, this may be a read error. The rearrangement joins TRBV7-2 to TRBJ2-5, with unresolved D. There are 13 residues in the CDR3. CDR1 is SGHTA, CDR2 FQGNSA, per germline. CDR3 bases: TGTGCCAGAAGCTTAGAGGCTACAGAGACCCAGTACTTC. Translating gives CARSLEATETQYF.

This clonotype has a handful of counts. The chain recombines TRBV7-6 with TRBJ1-6, with D unclear. CDR3 length equals 14 residues. Trimming stripped 4 bases from V and 5 bases from J, with 9 bases between. CDR1 is SGHVS, CDR2 FNYEAQ, per germline. The CDR3 region is CASSSRQDNSPLHF. CDR3 coding DNA: TGTGCCAGCAGCTCTCGACAAGATAATTCACCCCTCCACTTT.

The sample holds a few counts of this clonotype. The rearrangement links TRBV10-3 to TRBJ2-6, with D maybe TRBD2 (6 bases). CDR3 size: 14 residues. V dropped 7 bases and J dropped 2 bases, with 9 bases sitting between them. The germline CDR1 and CDR2 sequences are ENHRY and SYGVKD. The CDR3 loop is CAIMGGTGANVLTF. The CDR3 coding sequence is TGTGCCATCATGGGCGGGACTGGGGCCAACGTCCTGACTTTC.

This clonotype appeared a few times. The chain joins TRBV15 to TRBJ2-3, with D unclear. The germline V gene encodes CDR1 LNHNV and CDR2 YYDKDF (reference sequence). Trimming pared 8 bases from V and 2 bases from J, leaving 8 bases between. The CDR3 totals 12 residues. The CDR3 region is CATQGFTDTQYF. CDR3 coding DNA: TGTGCCACCCAAGGGTTCACAGATACGCAGTATTTT.

The chain is built from TRBV9 and TRBJ2-3, with D possibly being TRBD1 (5 bases). V lost 1 base and J lost 0, with 18 bases in between. This CDR3 spans 18 amino acids. In germline, CDR1 is SGDLS, CDR2 YYNGEE. CDR3 residues: CASSVTEIVGPSTDTQYF. In DNA form, the CDR3 reads TGTGCCAGCAGCGTAACCGAGATAGTGGGGCCTAGCACAGATACGCAGTATTTT.

This clonotype has just a few counts. The chain is built from TRBV28 and TRBJ2-2, with 10 nucleotides matching TRBD1. This CDR3 comprises 17 residues. Germline V gene lookup returns CDR1 MDHEN and CDR2 SYDVKM. V was pared by 2 bases and J by 0 bases, with 3 bases of the junction left unmatched. The CDR3: CASSLDGQGANTGELFF. The DNA for the CDR3 is TGTGCCAGCAGTTTAGACGGACAGGGGGCGAACACCGGGGAGCTGTTTTTT.

Only a few counts were recorded for this clonotype. This chain connects TRBV5-1 to TRBJ2-1, with 10 bases that match TRBD2. With V trimmed by 3 bases and J by 6 bases, 3 bases remained unmatched. The CDR3 loop spans 14 amino acids. CDR1 and CDR2 (germline): SGHRS, YFSETQ. The CDR3 protein is CASSSTSGSNEQFF. The DNA of the CDR3 is TGCGCCAGCAGCTCGACTAGCGGGTCCAATGAGCAGTTCTTC.

V usage is TRBV9 and J usage is TRBJ1-1; 8 bases fit TRBD1. This CDR3 has 14 amino acids. The junction had 8 bases not matched to a gene; V was cut back by 3 bases and J by 7 bases. Germline loops: CDR1 SGDLS, CDR2 YYNGEE. This chain's CDR3 is CASSAGTGVGEAFF. CDR3 DNA sequence: TGTGCCAGCAGCGCCGGGACAGGAGTAGGTGAAGCTTTCTTT.

Only a few counts were recorded for this clonotype. The chain uses TRBV4-1 and TRBJ1-4, with TRBD1 as a possible D gene (5 bases). The CDR3 consists of 14 residues. V lost 7 bases and J 3 bases, leaving 12 bases between the germline ends. CDR1 and CDR2 (germline): MGHRA, YSYEKL. CDR3: CASTKGGANEKLFF. The DNA of the CDR3 is TGCGCCAGCACCAAGGGAGGGGCTAATGAAAAACTGTTTTTT.

The sample holds a few counts of this clonotype. The J gene is TRBJ2-7, the V gene TRBV10-3; the D call may be TRBD1 or TRBD2 (5 bases each). V was clipped by 2 bases and J by 4 bases, with 12 bases between them. Germline lookup yields CDR1 ENHRY and CDR2 SYGVKD. The CDR3 runs 14 residues. CDR3 in DNA: TGTGCCATCAGTGAGCCGGGACCTATGTACGAGCAGTACTTC. This codes for CAISEPGPMYEQYF.

The chain employs TRBV6-5 and TRBJ2-5; TRBD1 matches 9 bases. This CDR3 is 14 amino acids long. CDR1 and CDR2 from the germline V gene are MNHEY and SVGAGI. With 7 bases clipped from V and 3 bases from J, the junction kept 6 bases outside the gene matches. CDR3 amino acids: CASTPGQGKETQYF. CDR3 DNA sequence: TGTGCCAGCACCCCGGGACAGGGTAAAGAGACCCAGTACTTC.

This rearrangement joins TRBV12-5 to TRBJ2-1, with TRBD2 matching over 7 bases. Trimming removed 3 bases from V and 0 bases from J; junction bases left unmatched: 2. The CDR3 has 15 amino acids. Germline V gene data show CDR1 as LGHNT and CDR2 as FRNRAP. In nucleotides, the CDR3 is TGTGCTAGTGGTTTAGCGGGGTCCTCCTACAATGAGCAGTTCTTC. It encodes CASGLAGSSYNEQFF.

This chain uses TRBV7-2 with TRBJ2-7, with unresolved D. Germline CDR1 SGHTA, CDR2 FQGNSA. The CDR3 spans 14 residues. V lost 1 base and J lost 0, with 7 bases in between. The CDR3: CASSLGVLSYEQYF. In nucleotides, the CDR3 is TGTGCCAGCAGCTTAGGCGTCCTCTCCTACGAGCAGTACTTC.

This clonotype was seen many times. The V and J genes are TRBV7-8 and TRBJ2-3; weak D call: TRBD1 (8 bases). The CDR3 extends over 15 amino acids. CDR1 and CDR2 from the germline V gene are SGHVS and FQNEAQ. The V end was cut by 4 bases, the J end by 4 bases, with 15 bases between. The CDR3 bases are TGTGCCAGCAGCTCCAGGACAGGGAGGGCAGATACGCAGTATTTT. Its protein is CASSSRTGRADTQYF.

The gene calls are TRBV9 and TRBJ1-1; D gene ambiguous. Germline CDR1 is SGDLS and CDR2 is YYNGEE. Deletions cut 5 bases from V and 10 bases from J, with 21 bases between. The CDR3 contains 14 residues. In nucleotides, the CDR3 is TGTGCCAGCAGAGAGATGGTCCCCCACGCCGGAGCTTTCTTT. Encoded protein: CASREMVPHAGAFF.

The chain uses TRBV4-1 and TRBJ1-5, with TRBD1 matching 7 bases. The CDR3 is 16 amino acids. Germline CDR1 MGHRA, CDR2 YSYEKL. The junction had 5 bases not matched to a gene; V was cut back by 0 bases and J by 3 bases. CDR3 amino acids: CASSQDRGQFNQPQHF. CDR3 bases: TGCGCCAGCAGCCAAGATAGGGGGCAGTTCAATCAGCCCCAGCATTTT.

The V call is TRBV12-3 or TRBV12-4, the J call TRBJ1-1; 7 bases line up with TRBD1. The trim removed 8 bases at V and 2 bases at J, leaving 8 bases unmatched. The length of the CDR3 is 14 residues. The CDR3 is CASGRQGVNTEAFF. The CDR3 coding sequence is TGTGCCAGCGGCAGGCAGGGGGTTAACACTGAAGCTTTCTTT.

With respect to this clonotype: Germline and junction disagree at one end, which may indicate a read error. The chain carries TRBV6-1 and TRBJ2-2, with D hard to call. Germline loops: CDR1 MNHNS, CDR2 SASEGT. The CDR3 extends over 17 amino acids. The CDR3 loop is CASTELGGTTNTRELFF. The DNA for the CDR3 is TGTGCCAGCACCGAACTCGGTGGTACAACGAACACCAGGGAGCTGTTTTTT.

The J gene is TRBJ2-7, the V gene TRBV18; 7 bases line up with TRBD2. There are 15 residues in the CDR3. With 3 bases clipped from V and 4 bases from J, the junction kept 9 bases outside the gene matches. Germline V gives CDR1 KGHSH, CDR2 LQKENI. Here the CDR3 reads CASSPDYQRGYEQYF. CDR3 sequence (DNA): TGTGCCAGCTCACCGGATTACCAGCGGGGTTACGAGCAGTACTTC.

This clonotype was seen at least ten times. The J gene is TRBJ2-1, the V gene TRBV7-2; D unclear. The V end lost 0 bases, the J end lost 9 bases, and 12 bases lay between the germline ends. This CDR3 has 14 residues. CDR1 is SGHTA, CDR2 FQGNSA, per germline. The CDR3 DNA reads TGTGCCAGCAGCTTAGCTCTCGGAGTTTTTGAGCAGTTCTTC. Residues: CASSLALGVFEQFF. The full variable domain, with the rest looked up from reference TRBV7-2 and TRBJ2-1, is GAGVSQSPSNKVTEKGKDVELRCDPISGHTALYWYRQSLGQGLEFLIYFQGNSAPDKSGLPSDRFSAERTGGSVSTLTIQRTQQEDSAVYLCASSLALGVFEQFFGPGTRLTVL.

This clonotype was counted between two and nine times. V usage is TRBV28 and J usage is TRBJ1-1, with D unresolved. CDR3 length equals 11 residues. Trimming took 5 bases from V and 8 from J, leaving 9 bases between them. Germline V gives CDR1 MDHEN, CDR2 SYDVKM. CDR3 residues: CASSPSWEAFF. The DNA of the CDR3 is TGTGCCAGCAGTCCCTCATGGGAAGCTTTCTTT.